There are many counts of the clone carrying this TCR beta chain. Via MiXCR, TCRdb re-called the 5' RACE reads, giving one row per CDR3 protein. In the table there are roughly 230,000 distinct CDR3 sequences, approximately 8.3% of which are singletons. From germline, CDR1 is SGHTA and CDR2 FQGNSA. This CDR3 is 15 amino acids long. J lost 4 bases, V lost 2 bases, and 7 bases had no gene match. These data come from a study of identical twins. The data also belong to a second study, concerning yellow fever vaccine responses in identical twins.

The material sequenced was CD8+ T cells sorted from blood. This receptor was taken from a young woman in good health. The chain has TRBV7-2 and TRBJ2-5; 7 positions agree with TRBD2. The CDR3 DNA sequence: TGTGCCAGCAGCTTATATGCGGGGGTGGGAGAGACCCAGTACTTC. This encodes CASSLYAGVGETQYF.